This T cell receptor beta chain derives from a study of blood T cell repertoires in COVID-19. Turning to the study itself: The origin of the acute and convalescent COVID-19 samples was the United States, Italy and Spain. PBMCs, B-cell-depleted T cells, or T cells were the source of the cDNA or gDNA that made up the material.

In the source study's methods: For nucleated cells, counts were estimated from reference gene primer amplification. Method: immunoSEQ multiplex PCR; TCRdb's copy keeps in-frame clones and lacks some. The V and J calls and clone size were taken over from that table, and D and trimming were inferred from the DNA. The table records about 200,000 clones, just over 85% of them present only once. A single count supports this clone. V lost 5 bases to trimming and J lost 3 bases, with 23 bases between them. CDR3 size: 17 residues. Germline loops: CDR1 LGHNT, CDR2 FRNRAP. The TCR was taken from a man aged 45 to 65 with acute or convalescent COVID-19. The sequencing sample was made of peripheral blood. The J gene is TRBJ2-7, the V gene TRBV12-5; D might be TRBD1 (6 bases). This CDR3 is CASGALGKTGNYYEQYF. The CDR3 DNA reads TGTGCTAGTGGTGCACTGGGGAAAACAGGGAACTACTACGAGCAGTACTTC.